Presented here are 2 T cell receptor beta chains from one specimen sequenced in a study of response to subunit inactivated influenza vaccine. TCRdb independently ran MiXCR on the RT-PCR reads; one entry per CDR3 protein. The repertoire holds approximately 570,000 distinct CDR3 sequences, with 7.6% as singletons. The sample consisted of PBMCs from blood, taken less than 30 months after vaccination. The receptors originated from a man aged 50 to 75 who received an inactivated influenza vaccine.

V usage is TRBV12-3 or TRBV12-4 and J usage is TRBJ2-1; 9 bases are a match to TRBD2. This CDR3 spans 15 amino acids. Unmatched junction bases numbered 7, after V lost 5 bases and J lost 5 bases. Written as DNA, the CDR3 is TGTGCCAGCAGTCAAACTAGCGGGTTTAACAATGAGCAGTTCTTC. This codes for CASSQTSGFNNEQFF.

As for this clonotype: A much larger clone differs from this one at a single base, so this may be a read error. The chain combines TRBV5-1 with TRBJ2-1, with no clear D. The CDR3 has 15 amino acids. Germline CDR1 is SGHRS and CDR2 is YFSETQ. As DNA, the CDR3 is TGCGCCAGGAGCTTTCAAAACACGCCGTCCAATGAGCAGTTCTTC. Amino acid sequence: CARSFQNTPSNEQFF.